What follows describes a single T cell receptor beta chain. Its antigen is unknown. The data were obtained in a study of somatic mutations in cytotoxic T cells in rheumatoid arthritis. The CDR3 contains 13 residues. V was shortened by 0 bases and J by 4 bases, with 4 bases between the two germline ends. Germline CDR1 and CDR2: MRHNA and SNTAGT. Study-wide results and limits: It was in rheumatoid arthritis patients, but not in healthy controls, that CD8+ clonality increased with age. Antigen targets of the expanded CD8+ clones remained unidentified. The authors did not adjust the slight TRBV07 underrepresentation in rheumatoid arthritis patients for multiple comparisons.

Produced via immunoSEQ multiplex PCR; TCRdb's table is partial and in-frame only. The sample has more than 13,000 clones, approximately 72% seen once. This sequence originates from an adult with rheumatoid arthritis. What was sequenced was CD8+ T cells sorted from blood. The genes are TRBV6-4 and TRBJ2-1, with D hard to call. CDR3 nucleotide sequence: TGTGCCAGCAGTGACTCGGAGTACAATGAGCAGTTCTTC. Its protein product is CASSDSEYNEQFF.